This T cell receptor beta chain comes out of a study of human T cells and chemical hapten exposure. In the study overall: Women made up most patients, who had alopecia areata, totalis or universalis.

As to this clonotype: The junction differs from germline at one of its ends, possibly a read error.

CDR3 length: 15 amino acids. Per germline, CDR1 MNHEY and CDR2 SVGEGT. As to time point: patch test 1, 2 weeks after DPC sensitization. The treatment denotes: therapeutic diphenylcyclopropenone sensitization with weekly scalp DPC. Individual cDNA molecules had unique molecular identifiers attached to them by the library. In TCRdb, the RACE reads were re-called with MiXCR into one record per CDR3 protein. Of tens of thousands of distinct CDR3 sequences in the sample, about 9.1% are singletons; the top ten hold roughly 3.3%. The J gene is TRBJ2-2, the V gene TRBV6-2 or TRBV6-3; 7 positions agree with TRBD1. This clonotype was obtained from a woman aged 40 to 50 with alopecia areata. Some clones in this sample may be carry-over from other donors' samples. This material consisted of whole blood, taken in connection with sensitization to the hapten diphenylcyclopropenone (DPC). CDR3 DNA: TGTGCCAGCAGTTACTCATCGACAGGGACCGTGGAGCTGTTTTTT. This gives the protein CASSYSSTGTVELFF.